The rows below give T cell receptor beta chains drawn from one sample of a study of blood T cell repertoires in COVID-19. Clones were read by immunoSEQ multiplex PCR, and TCRdb kept only the in-frame ones, dropping some. The repertoire consists of 200,000 to 300,000 clones, with roughly four fifths occurring once and the leading ten covering 3.5% to 4.5%. Sequencing used peripheral blood. These receptors were obtained from a man over 45 with acute or convalescent COVID-19. Each CDR3 is given with its conserved first and last residue. Each record gives: clone size, V gene, J gene, D gene, CDR3 DNA, CDR3 protein. The D gene is left open where the match is weak. For some rows the clone size is stated as once, few or many, or as a class when expanded; others skip it.

-,TRBV27,TRBJ2-7,TRBD1,TGTGCCAGCAGTACCCACAGGGGGCCCGAGCAGTACTTC,CASSTHRGPEQYF
-,TRBV7-7,TRBJ2-3,-,TGTGCTAGCAGCTTAGGGGGAGACTCTAGCACAGATACGCAGTATTTT,CASSLGGDSSTDTQYF
-,TRBV6-4,TRBJ1-6,-,TGTGCCAGGCTCGGGCAGGGACAAAATTCACCCCTCCACTTT,CARLGQGQNSPLHF
-,TRBV2,TRBJ2-7,TRBD1,TGTGCCAGCAGTAAAAATCCGGGACAGGGTTACGAGCAGTACTTC,CASSKNPGQGYEQYF
-,TRBV14,TRBJ1-5,TRBD1,TGTGCCAGCAGCCAACGGGACAGACTCTATAGCAATCAGCCCCAGCATTTT,CASSQRDRLYSNQPQHF
-,TRBV6-5,TRBJ1-1,-,TGTGCCAGCAGTTCCCTGGGGGGGGGAGGAAACACTGAAGCTTTCTTT,CASSSLGGGGNTEAFF
-,TRBV19,TRBJ2-7,-,TGTGCCAGTAGTGCACAGGGGGGGGTAAGGGAGCAGTACTTC,CASSAQGGVREQYF
-,TRBV7-3,TRBJ1-1,-,TGTGCCAGCAGCTCGGGAAGGAACACTGAAGCTTTCTTT,CASSSGRNTEAFF
-,TRBV12-3/TRBV12-4,TRBJ2-6,-,TGTGCCAGCAGCCCGTCTGGGGCCAACGTCCTGACTTTC,CASSPSGANVLTF
-,TRBV5-1,TRBJ2-5,-,TGCGCCAGCAGCTTGCCTCTGGGGGGGGCGGAGGAGACCCAGTACTTC,CASSLPLGGAEETQYF
-,TRBV6-2/TRBV6-3,TRBJ1-3,-,TGTGCCAGCAGTGCAAACTACGGGACTGACTCTGGAAACACCATATATTTT,CASSANYGTDSGNTIYF
-,TRBV9,TRBJ2-1,TRBD2,TGTGCCAGCAGCGTTGACGGGGGGGTGATGAATGAGCAGTTCTTC,CASSVDGGVMNEQFF
-,TRBV6-5,TRBJ1-5,-,TGTGCCAGCAGTTACGATTATCCTACTAGCAATCAGCCCCAGCATTTT,CASSYDYPTSNQPQHF
once,TRBV5-4,TRBJ1-6,-,TGTGCCAGCAGCTTGGCCCAGGATAATTCACCCCTCCACTTT,CASSLAQDNSPLHF
-,TRBV30,TRBJ2-3,TRBD2,TGTGCCTGGAGTGTACAAGGTAGCGGGATCGAGTATTTT,CAWSVQGSGIEYF
-,TRBV6-5,TRBJ2-7,TRBD1,TGTGCCAGCAGTTACTCGAAGACAGGGGGCCCCTACGAGCAGTACTTC,CASSYSKTGGPYEQYF
-,TRBV20-1,TRBJ2-1,-,TGCAGTGCTAGTCGAGGGGGGGATGAGCAGTTCTTC,CSASRGGDEQFF
-,TRBV28,TRBJ2-4,TRBD1,TGTGCCAGCAGAAATCTCACAGGGGTTGCCAAAAACATTCAGTACTTC,CASRNLTGVAKNIQYF
-,TRBV5-1,TRBJ2-1,-,TGCGCCAGCAGCTTGGGAATCGGCTACAATGAGCAGTTCTTC,CASSLGIGYNEQFF
-,TRBV19,TRBJ2-1,-,TGTGCCAGTAGTATGAGGCGGGGACAGTCCTACAATGAGCAGTTCTTC,CASSMRRGQSYNEQFF
-,TRBV4-1,TRBJ1-2,-,TGCGCCAGCAGCCAAGCCCCTGGAGGAGACTATGGCTACACCTTC,CASSQAPGGDYGYTF
-,TRBV5-4,TRBJ2-3,TRBD2,TGTGCCAGCAGCCAAATGACTAGCGGGAGGTTTAAAGATACGCAGTATTTT,CASSQMTSGRFKDTQYF
-,TRBV2,TRBJ2-5,-,TGTGCCAGCAGCCTCCTAAGGGGGGGGCGGGAGACCCAGTACTTC,CASSLLRGGRETQYF
-,TRBV5-1,TRBJ1-1,-,TGCGCCAGCAGCTTGTCGGGTTTAGGGAACACTGAAGCTTTCTTT,CASSLSGLGNTEAFF
-,TRBV29-1,TRBJ1-1,-,TGCAGCGTTGACCCCGGGACTAAGAACACTGAAGCTTTCTTT,CSVDPGTKNTEAFF
once,TRBV18,TRBJ2-7,TRBD1,TGTGCCAGCTCACCAAACCAGGGGGACGAGCAGTACTTC,CASSPNQGDEQYF
-,TRBV15,TRBJ2-7,-,TGTGCCACCAGCAGAGAGACGGGTTCCTCCTACGAGCAGTACTTC,CATSRETGSSYEQYF
once,TRBV5-6,TRBJ2-3,-,TGTGCCAGCAGCTTGCTAGGCAGGGTAAGCACAGATACGCAGTATTTT,CASSLLGRVSTDTQYF
-,TRBV3-1/TRBV3-2,TRBJ2-1,TRBD1,TGTGCCAGCAGCCATTACCCGGGACAGGGTGGCAATGAGCAGTTCTTC,CASSHYPGQGGNEQFF
-,TRBV19,TRBJ1-2,-,TGTGCCAGTACCCCCTCTCGACAATATGGCTACACCTTC,CASTPSRQYGYTF
-,TRBV11-2,TRBJ2-7,-,TGTGCCAGCAGCTTAAGCCCGGGTCAGACGTTCTACGAGCAGTACTTC,CASSLSPGQTFYEQYF
-,TRBV2,TRBJ2-7,TRBD1,TGTGCCAGCAGCCAGGGGGCAACCGAGCAGTACTTC,CASSQGATEQYF
-,TRBV4-1,TRBJ2-5,-,TGCGCCAGCAGCCAAGTTCCCAGCCAAGAGACCCAGTACTTC,CASSQVPSQETQYF
-,TRBV11-2,TRBJ2-3,-,TGTGCCAGCAGCTTAGCCCGGGTGACTAGCACAGATACGCAGTATTTT,CASSLARVTSTDTQYF
-,TRBV29-1,TRBJ1-2,TRBD1,TGCAGCGGCACCCTGGACAGGGGAGGTGGCTACACCTTC,CSGTLDRGGGYTF
-,TRBV11-2,TRBJ2-5,-,TGTGCCAGCAGCTTAGGTTCTAGCTCGAAAGAGACCCAGTACTTC,CASSLGSSSKETQYF
once,TRBV4-2,TRBJ2-7,-,TGTGCCAGCAGCCGTGGGGGCAGGGGACGAGGCTACGAGCAGTACTTC,CASSRGGRGRGYEQYF